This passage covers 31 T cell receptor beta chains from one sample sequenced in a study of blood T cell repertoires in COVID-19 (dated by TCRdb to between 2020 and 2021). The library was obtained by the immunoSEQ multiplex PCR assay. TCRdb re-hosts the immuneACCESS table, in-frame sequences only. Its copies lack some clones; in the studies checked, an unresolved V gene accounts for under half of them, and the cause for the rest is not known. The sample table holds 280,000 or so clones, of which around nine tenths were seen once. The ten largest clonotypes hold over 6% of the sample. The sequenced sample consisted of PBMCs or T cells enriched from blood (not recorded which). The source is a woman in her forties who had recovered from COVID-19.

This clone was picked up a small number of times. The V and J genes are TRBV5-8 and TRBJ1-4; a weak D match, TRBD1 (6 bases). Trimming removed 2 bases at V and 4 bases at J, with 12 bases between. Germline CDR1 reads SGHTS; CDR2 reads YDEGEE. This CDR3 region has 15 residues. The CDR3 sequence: CASSFKDSFNEKLFF. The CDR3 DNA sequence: TGTGCCAGCAGCTTCAAGGACAGTTTTAATGAAAAACTGTTTTTT.

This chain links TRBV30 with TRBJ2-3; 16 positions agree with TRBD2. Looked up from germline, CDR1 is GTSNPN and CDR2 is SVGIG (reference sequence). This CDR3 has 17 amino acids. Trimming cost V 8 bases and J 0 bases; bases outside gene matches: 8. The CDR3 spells CARGLAGGPSSTDTQYF. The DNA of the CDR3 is TGTGCCCGGGGACTAGCGGGAGGGCCTTCTAGCACAGATACGCAGTATTTT.

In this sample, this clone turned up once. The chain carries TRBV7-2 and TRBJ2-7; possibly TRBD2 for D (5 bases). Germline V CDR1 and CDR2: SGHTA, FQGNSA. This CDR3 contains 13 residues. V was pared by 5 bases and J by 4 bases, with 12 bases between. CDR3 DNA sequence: TGTGCCAGCAGCCCCCCTAGCAGTTACGAGCAGTACTTC. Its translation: CASSPPSSYEQYF.

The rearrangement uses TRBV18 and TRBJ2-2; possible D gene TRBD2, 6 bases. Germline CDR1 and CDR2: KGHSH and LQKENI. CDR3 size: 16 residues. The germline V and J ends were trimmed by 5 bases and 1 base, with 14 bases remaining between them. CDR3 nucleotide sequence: TGTGCCAGCTCAGCGGGGTCTAGCCAGAACACCGGGGAGCTGTTTTTT. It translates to CASSAGSSQNTGELFF.

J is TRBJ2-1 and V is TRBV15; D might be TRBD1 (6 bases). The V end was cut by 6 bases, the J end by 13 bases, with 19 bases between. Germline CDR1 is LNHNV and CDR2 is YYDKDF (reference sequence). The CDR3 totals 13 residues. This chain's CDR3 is CATRDPTGLIQFF. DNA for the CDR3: TGTGCCACCAGGGACCCAACAGGGCTGATACAGTTCTTC.

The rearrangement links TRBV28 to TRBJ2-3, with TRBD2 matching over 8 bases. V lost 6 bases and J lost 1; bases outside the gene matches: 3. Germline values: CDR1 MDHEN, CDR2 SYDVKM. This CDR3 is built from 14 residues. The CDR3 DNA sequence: TGTGCCAGCAGAAATAGCGGGGGCACAGATACGCAGTATTTT. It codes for CASRNSGGTDTQYF.

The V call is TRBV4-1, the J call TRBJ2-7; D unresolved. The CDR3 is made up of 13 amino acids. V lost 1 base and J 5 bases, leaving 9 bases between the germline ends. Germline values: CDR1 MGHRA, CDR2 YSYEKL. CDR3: CASSQAPSDEQYF. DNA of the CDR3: TGCGCCAGCAGCCAAGCCCCTAGTGACGAGCAGTACTTC.

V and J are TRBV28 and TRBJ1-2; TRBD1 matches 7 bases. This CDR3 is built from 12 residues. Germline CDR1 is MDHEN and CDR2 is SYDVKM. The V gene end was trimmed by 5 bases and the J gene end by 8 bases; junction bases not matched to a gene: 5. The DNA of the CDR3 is TGTGCCAGCAGTGTACAGGGGTGGGGCTACACCTTC. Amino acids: CASSVQGWGYTF.

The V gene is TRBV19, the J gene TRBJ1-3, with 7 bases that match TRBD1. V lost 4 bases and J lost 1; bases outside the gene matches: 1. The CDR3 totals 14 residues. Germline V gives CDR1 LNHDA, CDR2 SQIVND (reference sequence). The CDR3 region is CASSRQGSGNTIYF. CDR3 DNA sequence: TGTGCCAGTAGTAGACAGGGATCTGGAAACACCATATATTTT.

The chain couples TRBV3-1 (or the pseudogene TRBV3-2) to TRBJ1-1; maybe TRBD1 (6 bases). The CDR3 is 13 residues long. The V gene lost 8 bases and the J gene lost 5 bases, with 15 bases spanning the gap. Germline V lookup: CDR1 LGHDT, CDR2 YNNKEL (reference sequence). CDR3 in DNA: TGTGCCAGCGCCGGGGGGCGGGGGACTGAAGCTTTCTTT. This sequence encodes CASAGGRGTEAFF.

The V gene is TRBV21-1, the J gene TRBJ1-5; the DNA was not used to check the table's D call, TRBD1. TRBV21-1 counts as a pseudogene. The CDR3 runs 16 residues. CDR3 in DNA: TGTGCCAGCAGCACCTCGAAACAGGGGGCAAGGCAGCCCCAGCATTTT. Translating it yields CASSTSKQGARQPQHF.

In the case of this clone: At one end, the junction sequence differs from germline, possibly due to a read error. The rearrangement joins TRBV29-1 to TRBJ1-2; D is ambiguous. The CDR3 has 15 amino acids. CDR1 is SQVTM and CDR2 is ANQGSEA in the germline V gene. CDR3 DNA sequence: TGCAGCGGTGAATACTCCAGGTCGGAGGGCTATGGCTACACCTTC. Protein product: CSGEYSRSEGYGYTF.

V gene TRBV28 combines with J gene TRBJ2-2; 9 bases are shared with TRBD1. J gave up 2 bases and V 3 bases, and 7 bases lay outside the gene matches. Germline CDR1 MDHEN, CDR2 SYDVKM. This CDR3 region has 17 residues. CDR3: CASSFNPGQGNTGELFF. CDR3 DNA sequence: TGTGCCAGCAGTTTCAATCCGGGACAGGGAAACACCGGGGAGCTGTTTTTT.

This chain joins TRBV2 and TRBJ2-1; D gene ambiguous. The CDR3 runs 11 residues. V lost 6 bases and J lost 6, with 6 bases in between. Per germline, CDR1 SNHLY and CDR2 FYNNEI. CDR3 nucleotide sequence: TGTGCCAGCAGGTTCCTCAATGAGCAGTTCTTC. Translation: CASRFLNEQFF.

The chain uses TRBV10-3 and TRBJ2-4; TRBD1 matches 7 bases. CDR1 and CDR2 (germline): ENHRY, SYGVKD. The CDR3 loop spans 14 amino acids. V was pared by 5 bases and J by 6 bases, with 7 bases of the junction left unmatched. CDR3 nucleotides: TGTGCCATCAGTACCGGGACAGCCCCAAACATTCAGTACTTC. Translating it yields CAISTGTAPNIQYF.

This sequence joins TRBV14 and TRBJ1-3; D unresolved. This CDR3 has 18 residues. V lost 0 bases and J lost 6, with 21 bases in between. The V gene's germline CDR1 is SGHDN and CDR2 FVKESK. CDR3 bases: TGTGCCAGCAGCCAAGACACCCTTCCGTTTGCGCGCGTAAACACCATATATTTT. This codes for CASSQDTLPFARVNTIYF.

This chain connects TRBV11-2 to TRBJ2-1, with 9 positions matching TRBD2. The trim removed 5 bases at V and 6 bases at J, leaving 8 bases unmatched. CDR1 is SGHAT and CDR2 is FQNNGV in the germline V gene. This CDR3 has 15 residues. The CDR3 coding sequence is TGTGCCAGCAGCCCTCCGAGACTAGCGGCCAATGAGCAGTTCTTC. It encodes CASSPPRLAANEQFF.

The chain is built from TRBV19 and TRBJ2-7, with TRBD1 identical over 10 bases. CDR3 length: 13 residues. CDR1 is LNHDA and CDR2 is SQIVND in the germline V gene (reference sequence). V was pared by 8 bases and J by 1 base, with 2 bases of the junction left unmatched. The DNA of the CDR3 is TGTGCCAGTCGACAGGGGGCTTCCTACGAGCAGTACTTC. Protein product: CASRQGASYEQYF.

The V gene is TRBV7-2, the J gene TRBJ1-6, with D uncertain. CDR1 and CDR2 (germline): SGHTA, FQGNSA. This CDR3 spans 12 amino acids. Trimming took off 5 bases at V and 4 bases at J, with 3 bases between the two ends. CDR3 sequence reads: CASSQYNSPLHF. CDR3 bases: TGTGCCAGCAGCCAATATAATTCACCCCTCCACTTT.

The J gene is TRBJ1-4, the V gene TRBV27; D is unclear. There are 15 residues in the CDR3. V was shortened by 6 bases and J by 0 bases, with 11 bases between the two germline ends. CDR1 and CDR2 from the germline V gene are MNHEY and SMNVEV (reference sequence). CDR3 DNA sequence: TGTGCCAGCAGCTCCCTCGGGTCAACTAATGAAAAACTGTTTTTT. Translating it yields CASSSLGSTNEKLFF.

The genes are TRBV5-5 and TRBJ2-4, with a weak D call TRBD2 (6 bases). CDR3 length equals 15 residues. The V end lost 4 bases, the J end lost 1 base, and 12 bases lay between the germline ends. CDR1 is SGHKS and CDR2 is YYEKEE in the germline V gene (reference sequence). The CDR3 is CASSPPGEAKNIQYF. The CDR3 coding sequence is TGTGCCAGCAGCCCCCCGGGGGAGGCCAAAAACATTCAGTACTTC.

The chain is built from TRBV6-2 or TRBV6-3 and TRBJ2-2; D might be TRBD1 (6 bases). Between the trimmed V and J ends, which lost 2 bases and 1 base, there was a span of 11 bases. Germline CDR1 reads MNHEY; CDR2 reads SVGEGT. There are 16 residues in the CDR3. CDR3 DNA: TGTGCCAGCAGTTACGATCTGGGACAGAACACCGGGGAGCTGTTTTTT. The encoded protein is CASSYDLGQNTGELFF.

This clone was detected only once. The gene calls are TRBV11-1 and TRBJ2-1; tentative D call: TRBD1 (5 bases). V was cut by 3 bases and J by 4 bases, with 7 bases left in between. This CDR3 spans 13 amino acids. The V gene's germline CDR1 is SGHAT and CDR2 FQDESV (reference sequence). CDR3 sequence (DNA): TGTGCCAGCAGCTTGGGGCAGTACAATGAGCAGTTCTTC. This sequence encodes CASSLGQYNEQFF.

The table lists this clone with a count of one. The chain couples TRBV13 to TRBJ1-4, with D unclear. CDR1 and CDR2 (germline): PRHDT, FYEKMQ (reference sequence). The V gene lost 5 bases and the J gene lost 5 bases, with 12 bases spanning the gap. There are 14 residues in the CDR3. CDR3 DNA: TGTGCCAGCAGCCCCGGACGGAGGAATGAAAAACTGTTTTTT. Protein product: CASSPGRRNEKLFF.

The CDR3 nucleotides are TGTGCCAGCTCCGGACAGGTCCTTGGCCCCTACGAGCAGTACTTC. Translation: CASSGQVLGPYEQYF. This chain joins TRBV18 and TRBJ2-7, with 7 bases lining up with TRBD1. From germline, CDR1 is KGHSH and CDR2 LQKENI. The CDR3 loop spans 15 amino acids. The V and J ends lost 6 bases and 2 bases, in that order; junction bases with no gene match: 10.

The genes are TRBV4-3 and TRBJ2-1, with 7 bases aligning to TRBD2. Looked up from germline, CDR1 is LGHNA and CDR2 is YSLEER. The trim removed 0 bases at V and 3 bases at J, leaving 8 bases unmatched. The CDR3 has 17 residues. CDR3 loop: CASSQDSRGSDYNEQFF. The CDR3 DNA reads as TGCGCCAGCAGCCAAGATTCACGCGGGAGTGACTACAATGAGCAGTTCTTC.

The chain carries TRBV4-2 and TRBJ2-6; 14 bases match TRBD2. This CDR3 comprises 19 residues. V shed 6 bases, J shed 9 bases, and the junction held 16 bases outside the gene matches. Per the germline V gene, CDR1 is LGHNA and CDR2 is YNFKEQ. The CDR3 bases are TGTGCCAGCAGTCACCGGGCTCCAGCGGGACTAGCGGGAGACAACGTCCTGACTTTC. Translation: CASSHRAPAGLAGDNVLTF.

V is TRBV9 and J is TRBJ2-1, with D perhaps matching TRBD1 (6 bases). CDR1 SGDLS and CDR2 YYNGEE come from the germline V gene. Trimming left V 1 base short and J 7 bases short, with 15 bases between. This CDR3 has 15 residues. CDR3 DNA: TGTGCCAGCAGCGTACAGGGGACCGCCGCAAATGAGCAGTTCTTC. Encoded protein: CASSVQGTAANEQFF.

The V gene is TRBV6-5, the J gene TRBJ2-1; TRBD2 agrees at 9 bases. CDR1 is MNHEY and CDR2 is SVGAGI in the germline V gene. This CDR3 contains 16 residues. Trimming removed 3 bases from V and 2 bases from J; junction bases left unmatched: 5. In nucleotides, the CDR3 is TGTGCCAGCAGTTATGGCGGGAGGGGTCCCTACAATGAGCAGTTCTTC. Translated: CASSYGGRGPYNEQFF.

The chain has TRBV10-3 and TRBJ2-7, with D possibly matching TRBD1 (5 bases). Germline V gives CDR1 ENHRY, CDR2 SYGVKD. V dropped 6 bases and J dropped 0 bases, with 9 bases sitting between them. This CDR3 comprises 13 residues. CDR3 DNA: TGTGCCATCAGCAACAGGAGCTCCTACGAGCAGTACTTC. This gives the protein CAISNRSSYEQYF.

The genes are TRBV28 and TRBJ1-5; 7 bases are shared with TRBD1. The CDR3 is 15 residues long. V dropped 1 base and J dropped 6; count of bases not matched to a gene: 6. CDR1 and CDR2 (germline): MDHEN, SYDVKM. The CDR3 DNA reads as TGTGCCAGCAGTTTATCAGGGGGAAGGGGTCAGCCCCAGCATTTT. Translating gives CASSLSGGRGQPQHF.